This is a list of T cell receptor beta chains from one sample in a study of vaccination and CD4 T cells after COVID-19. In TCRdb, the PCR reads were re-called with MiXCR into one record per CDR3 protein. This table has approximately 6,100 distinct CDR3 sequences, 34% appearing once. Their antigen targets remain unknown. Specimen: CD4+ T cells from blood, cultured in vitro. Receptors originate from a human donor in good health. CDR3s include the opening cysteine and the closing phenylalanine or tryptophan. Size tells how often a clone was seen (once, few, many) or the class of an expanded clone, and some rows leave it out.

size: few; V: TRBV27; J: TRBJ1-1; CDR3: CASSTGTGGAITEAFF
size: .; V: TRBV5-8; J: TRBJ2-7; CDR3: CASTTDPGYLSYEQYF
size: .; V: TRBV28; J: TRBJ2-2; CDR3: CASRVTGELFF
size: .; V: TRBV19; J: TRBJ2-7; CDR3: CASSRGAGEDEQYF
size: few; V: TRBV12-3/TRBV12-4; J: TRBJ2-1; CDR3: CASSLVHADEQFF
size: .; V: TRBV9; J: TRBJ2-6; CDR3: CASSRRTAGANVLTF
size: few; V: TRBV20-1; J: TRBJ1-2; CDR3: CSASRGADGYTF
size: .; V: TRBV19; J: TRBJ2-1; CDR3: CASSMVRQNEQFF
size: few; V: TRBV7-6; J: TRBJ1-1; CDR3: CASTRDSNTEAFF
size: .; V: TRBV6-5; J: TRBJ1-5; CDR3: CASSYSNNNQPQHF
size: .; V: TRBV5-1; J: TRBJ2-5; CDR3: CASSSPSGGVSETQYF
size: .; V: TRBV20-1; J: TRBJ2-7; CDR3: CSARDSGRGTYEQYF
size: few; V: TRBV20-1; J: TRBJ2-1; CDR3: CSALGLYNEQFF
size: few; V: TRBV5-4; J: TRBJ2-3; CDR3: CASTAGGGTDTQYF
size: few; V: TRBV7-3; J: TRBJ1-1; CDR3: CASSFKGGGTEAFF
size: .; V: TRBV7-3; J: TRBJ2-5; CDR3: CASSEGTGAQETQYF
size: .; V: TRBV4-2; J: TRBJ1-5; CDR3: CASSHQRDQPQHF
size: .; V: TRBV20-1; J: TRBJ2-5; CDR3: CSARRVGRTQETQYF
size: .; V: TRBV27; J: TRBJ1-4; CDR3: CASSLRSGVGNEKLFF
size: few; V: TRBV6-1; J: TRBJ1-2; CDR3: CASSDPGDPFANYGYTF
size: .; V: TRBV11-2; J: TRBJ2-3; CDR3: CASSLQVDTQYF
size: .; V: TRBV30; J: TRBJ1-2; CDR3: CAWRLPYGYTF
size: .; V: TRBV25-1; J: TRBJ1-3; CDR3: CASRKGQVGLSGNTIYF
size: .; V: TRBV10-1; J: TRBJ2-2; CDR3: CASSESIKGGNTGELFF
size: .; V: TRBV12-3/TRBV12-4; J: TRBJ1-2; CDR3: CASSFGSYGYTF
size: .; V: TRBV27; J: TRBJ1-5; CDR3: CASSPQGQGEIRAQHF